Only a few counts were recorded for the clone carrying this T cell receptor beta chain. No antigen is known for it. Looked up from germline, CDR1 is LGHDT and CDR2 is YNNKEL (reference sequence). Trimming pared 0 bases from V and 4 bases from J, leaving 9 bases between. The CDR3 runs to 14 residues. The sample belongs to a study of early T cells in non-severe SARS-CoV-2 infection. In the study overall: Whole-blood bulk RNA, unsorted, was sequenced, and chains were unpaired. Overall study results and limits: Comparison of clonotypes with VDJdb favored anti-spike CD8 responses while missing private and CD4 specificities.

One entry per CDR3 protein, called by TCRdb with MiXCR from the 5' RACE reads. The sample lists 98,000 or so distinct CDR3 sequences; roughly 12% were seen once. V is TRBV3-1 and J is TRBJ1-2; D is unclear. Sequencing was performed on whole blood, taken at baseline. The sequence was obtained from an adult who was a healthcare worker with PCR-confirmed SARS-CoV-2 infection or an uninfected control (not recorded which). For the CDR3, the DNA is TGTGCCAGCAGCCAAGAGCCAGCCCTCTATGGCTACACCTTC. Translating gives CASSQEPALYGYTF.